The 25 T cell receptor beta chains presented below share a single source sample, sequenced in a study of T-cell memory formation after mild COVID-19. TCRdb reprocessed the 5' RACE reads via MiXCR and lists one record per CDR3 protein. This sample has about 120,000 distinct CDR3 sequences, with 22% found just once. Sequencing was done on a sample of PBMCs or a T cell subset sorted from them (not recorded which). These receptor sequences come from a man aged 18 to 35 who had mild COVID-19 (a few samples of this study predate the infection). Cell type and time point are not known.

This clonotype was seen a handful of times. The chain carries TRBV29-1 and TRBJ2-1, with D maybe TRBD1 (7 bases). V was shortened by 8 bases and J by 8 bases, with 22 bases between the two germline ends. This CDR3 has 14 residues. Germline loops: CDR1 SQVTM, CDR2 ANQGSEA. CDR3 sequence: CSIRFPGRGDEQFF. As DNA, the CDR3 is TGCAGCATTAGGTTCCCAGGCAGGGGGGATGAGCAGTTCTTC.

This clonotype came up many times. The V and J genes are TRBV29-1 and TRBJ2-2; D may be TRBD1 (6 bases). The CDR3 is made up of 14 amino acids. Trimming stripped 6 bases from V and 4 bases from J, with 15 bases between. Per germline, CDR1 SQVTM and CDR2 ANQGSEA. CDR3 DNA sequence: TGCAGCGTGAAACAGGGTGACGGCACCGGGGAGCTGTTTTTT. Its translation is CSVKQGDGTGELFF.

This clonotype was seen a few times. V is TRBV10-3 and J is TRBJ2-3, with a tentative D call TRBD2 (5 bases). The CDR3 length is 16 residues. The V gene lost 3 bases and the J gene lost 3 bases, with 16 bases spanning the gap. Looked up from germline, CDR1 is ENHRY and CDR2 is SYGVKD. The CDR3 is CAISDGLRVTTDTQYF. The CDR3 DNA follows: TGTGCCATCAGTGACGGGTTGCGGGTAACAACAGATACGCAGTATTTT.

This clonotype was observed many times. The V gene is TRBV6-2 or TRBV6-3, the J gene TRBJ2-7; D is unclear. Germline CDR1 is MNHEY and CDR2 is SVGEGT. Deletions cut 0 bases from V and 0 bases from J, with 12 bases between. This CDR3 region has 16 residues. The CDR3 DNA reads as TGTGCCAGCAGTTACTCGACGGAAAGAAACTCCTACGAGCAGTACTTC. Translating it yields CASSYSTERNSYEQYF.

This clonotype was seen more than once but under ten times. V gene TRBV7-8 combines with J gene TRBJ2-5; no clear D. The CDR3 sequence is 15 residues long. The V gene's germline CDR1 is SGHVS and CDR2 FQNEAQ. The V gene lost 2 bases and the J gene lost 3 bases, with 13 bases spanning the gap. The CDR3 DNA reads TGTGCCAGCAGCTTACCAGTCTCGGGTGAAGAGACCCAGTACTTC. Protein product: CASSLPVSGEETQYF.

The chain employs TRBV5-1 and TRBJ1-1; D not resolved. Trimming took off 3 bases at V and 3 bases at J, with 9 bases between the two ends. The germline CDR1 and CDR2 sequences are SGHRS and YFSETQ. The CDR3 sequence is 13 residues long. DNA of the CDR3: TGCGCCAGCAGCTCGTTCTCGGACACTGAAGCTTTCTTT. It encodes CASSSFSDTEAFF.

Ten or more counts support this clonotype. V usage is TRBV15 and J usage is TRBJ2-3; D gene uncertain. V shed 0 bases and J shed 0 bases, with 7 bases lying between them. The CDR3 totals 15 residues. In germline, CDR1 is LNHNV, CDR2 YYDKDF (reference sequence). The CDR3 is CATSRDRFSTDTQYF. For the CDR3, the DNA is TGTGCCACCAGCAGAGACAGGTTTAGCACAGATACGCAGTATTTT.

The sample holds many counts of this clonotype. V gene TRBV4-3 combines with J gene TRBJ2-3; D tentatively fits TRBD1 or TRBD2 (5 bases each). In germline, CDR1 is LGHNA, CDR2 YSLEER. The CDR3 is 16 amino acids. Trimming took 3 bases from V and 3 from J, leaving 16 bases between them. This CDR3 is CASSHERVQGTDTQYF. Here the CDR3 DNA reads TGCGCCAGCAGCCACGAGAGGGTGCAGGGTACAGATACGCAGTATTTT.

This clonotype was found a few times. The rearrangement joins TRBV12-3 or TRBV12-4 to TRBJ2-1; TRBD2 aligns across 11 bases. With V trimmed by 5 bases and J by 4 bases, 7 bases remained unmatched. CDR3 length: 16 amino acids. CDR3 region: CASSRSGGASYNEQFF. CDR3 DNA: TGTGCCAGCAGTCGTAGCGGGGGGGCCTCTTACAATGAGCAGTTCTTC.

V gene TRBV10-3 combines with J gene TRBJ2-1, with D perhaps TRBD1 (6 bases). The V and J ends lost 7 bases and 5 bases respectively, with 12 bases between them. CDR1 ENHRY and CDR2 SYGVKD come from the germline V gene. The length of the CDR3 is 13 residues. The CDR3 sequence is CAIKGPGDNEQFF. The CDR3 DNA sequence: TGTGCCATCAAAGGTCCAGGGGACAATGAGCAGTTCTTC.

The rearrangement uses TRBV7-2 and TRBJ2-2; the D is unclear. The CDR3 spans 13 residues. V lost 2 bases, J lost 4 bases, and 5 bases lay in between. The germline V gene has CDR1 SGHTA and CDR2 FQGNSA. The CDR3 bases are TGTGCCAGCAGCTTATCCGGCACCGGGGAGCTGTTTTTT. It encodes CASSLSGTGELFF.

This clonotype has a handful of counts. V is TRBV7-6 and J is TRBJ2-6; D gene unclear. V was cut by 8 bases and J by 1 base, with 18 bases left in between. The germline V gene has CDR1 SGHVS and CDR2 FNYEAQ. The CDR3 is 17 residues long. The CDR3 region has the DNA TGTGCCAGCGGTCTATACACTTCCATTTCTGGGGCCAACGTCCTGACTTTC. It encodes CASGLYTSISGANVLTF.

This chain links TRBV11-2 with TRBJ2-5; perhaps TRBD1 as D (6 bases). Germline lookup yields CDR1 SGHAT and CDR2 FQNNGV. The V and J ends lost 0 bases and 5 bases respectively, with 10 bases between them. This CDR3 contains 14 residues. As DNA, the CDR3 is TGTGCCAGCAGCTTAGAATTCCAGGGGGAGACCCAGTACTTC. The encoded protein is CASSLEFQGETQYF.

This clonotype showed up just a few times. The gene calls are TRBV7-8 and TRBJ2-7; D may match TRBD1 or TRBD2 (6 bases each). Germline CDR1 is SGHVS and CDR2 is FQNEAQ. The V end lost 5 bases, the J end lost 2 bases, and 13 bases lay between the germline ends. This CDR3 is built from 14 residues. CDR3 sequence reads: CASSPGAFTYEQYF. The CDR3 DNA reads as TGTGCCAGCAGCCCGGGGGCATTCACCTACGAGCAGTACTTC.

The chain has TRBV11-2 and TRBJ2-6; possible D gene TRBD1, 6 bases. The CDR3 runs to 18 residues. CDR1 SGHAT and CDR2 FQNNGV come from the germline V gene. Trimming cost V 3 bases and J 3 bases, with 18 bases left between them. CDR3: CASSFGRGEPLGANVLTF. In DNA form, the CDR3 reads TGTGCCAGCAGCTTCGGCAGGGGAGAGCCACTTGGGGCCAACGTCCTGACTTTC.

The rearrangement links TRBV7-9 to TRBJ1-1; D is undetermined. The germline V and J ends were trimmed by 4 bases and 0 bases, with 12 bases remaining between them. Germline V gene lookup returns CDR1 SEHNR and CDR2 FQNEAQ (reference sequence). CDR3 length: 15 residues. CDR3 DNA sequence: TGTGCCAGCAGCTCGAGACGGCAGATGAACACTGAAGCTTTCTTT. Translation gives CASSSRRQMNTEAFF.

This clonotype was counted only a few times. The chain joins TRBV11-2 to TRBJ2-2, with D possibly TRBD2 on 6 matching bases. V was pared by 5 bases and J by 4 bases, with 17 bases between. Per the germline V gene, CDR1 is SGHAT and CDR2 is FQNNGV. The CDR3 is 16 amino acids. CDR3 loop: CASSPRGGLGTGELFF. CDR3 in DNA: TGTGCCAGCAGCCCCCGCGGAGGGCTGGGCACCGGGGAGCTGTTTTTT. Using reference TRBV11-2 and TRBJ2-2 for the parts outside the CDR3, the full variable domain is EAGVAQSPRYKIIEKRQSVAFWCNPISGHATLYWYQQILGQGPKLLIQFQNNGVVDDSQLPKDRFSAERLKGVDSTLKIQPAKLEDSAVYLCASSPRGGLGTGELFFGEGSRLTVL.

This clonotype occurred a few times. This chain connects TRBV7-6 to TRBJ2-1, with TRBD2 matching over 11 bases. The germline gives CDR1 SGHVS, CDR2 FNYEAQ. V was pared by 5 bases and J by 7 bases, with 7 bases of the junction left unmatched. The CDR3 runs 15 residues. CDR3 amino acids: CASSESGTSGNEQFF. Here the CDR3 DNA reads TGTGCCAGCAGCGAGTCCGGGACTAGCGGAAATGAGCAGTTCTTC.

V gene TRBV29-1 combines with J gene TRBJ2-7; weak D call: TRBD1 (6 bases). The germline V gene encodes CDR1 SQVTM and CDR2 ANQGSEA. V was cut by 6 bases and J by 3 bases, with 9 bases left in between. This CDR3 is built from 11 residues. The CDR3, as DNA: TGCAGCGTCGCGGACAGCTACGAGCAGTACGTC. Amino acid sequence: CSVADSYEQYV.

This clonotype was counted between two and nine times. The chain couples TRBV7-9 to TRBJ1-2; D may be TRBD1 (6 bases). The CDR3 runs 13 residues. V lost 5 bases, J lost 6 bases, and 13 bases lay in between. CDR1 and CDR2 from the germline V gene are SEHNR and FQNEAQ (reference sequence). The CDR3 region is CASSRGGGHGYTF. Written as DNA, the CDR3 is TGTGCCAGCAGCCGCGGGGGGGGGCATGGCTACACCTTC.

This clonotype was counted a few times. The rearrangement links TRBV12-3 or TRBV12-4 to TRBJ2-1, with TRBD2 matching over 7 bases. This CDR3 is 15 amino acids long. After removal of 7 bases from V and 5 bases from J, the junction contained 11 bases not matched to a gene. In nucleotides, the CDR3 is TGTGCCAGCATAGGATGGGGGGGGAATCACAATGAGCAGTTCTTC. Residues: CASIGWGGNHNEQFF.

This clonotype has a handful of counts. The rearrangement links TRBV20-1 to TRBJ2-2, with D tentatively TRBD2 (6 bases). V gave up 0 bases and J gave up 3 bases, with 11 bases separating them. Germline CDR1 DFQATT, CDR2 SNEGSKA (reference sequence). This CDR3 contains 15 residues. CDR3 protein: CSARERGTYTGELFF. The CDR3 DNA is TGCAGTGCTAGAGAGCGGGGAACATACACCGGGGAGCTGTTTTTT.

This clonotype was observed a handful of times. This rearrangement joins TRBV28 to TRBJ1-1; D gene uncertain. This CDR3 has 13 residues. V was pared by 2 bases and J by 0 bases, with 4 bases between. The germline V gene has CDR1 MDHEN and CDR2 SYDVKM. The chain's CDR3 is CASSLRMNTEAFF. The CDR3 region has the DNA TGTGCCAGCAGTTTAAGGATGAACACTGAAGCTTTCTTT. Full variable domain (outside the CDR3, taken from reference TRBV28 and TRBJ1-1): DVKVTQSSRYLVKRTGEKVFLECVQDMDHENMFWYRQDPGLGLRLIYFSYDVKMKEKGDIPEGYSVSREKKERFSLILESASTNQTSMYLCASSLRMNTEAFFGQGTRLTVV.

This clonotype has more than one count but fewer than ten. The chain combines TRBV5-1 with TRBJ2-6, with D possibly being TRBD1 (6 bases). CDR3 length: 17 residues. V was cut by 0 bases and J by 2 bases, with 12 bases left in between. Germline CDR1 is SGHRS and CDR2 is YFSETQ. The CDR3 loop reads CASSLEAGVTGANVLTF. The CDR3, as DNA: TGCGCCAGCAGCTTGGAGGCAGGGGTAACTGGGGCCAACGTCCTGACTTTC.

The V and J genes are TRBV4-2 and TRBJ1-6; 9 positions agree with TRBD1. Germline loops: CDR1 LGHNA, CDR2 YNFKEQ. The CDR3 has 15 amino acids. The V gene end was trimmed by 4 bases and the J gene end by 9 bases; junction bases not matched to a gene: 7. The CDR3 DNA reads TGTGCCAGCAGCCCATCGGGACAGGGAGGTTCACCCCTCCACTTT. This codes for CASSPSGQGGSPLHF.